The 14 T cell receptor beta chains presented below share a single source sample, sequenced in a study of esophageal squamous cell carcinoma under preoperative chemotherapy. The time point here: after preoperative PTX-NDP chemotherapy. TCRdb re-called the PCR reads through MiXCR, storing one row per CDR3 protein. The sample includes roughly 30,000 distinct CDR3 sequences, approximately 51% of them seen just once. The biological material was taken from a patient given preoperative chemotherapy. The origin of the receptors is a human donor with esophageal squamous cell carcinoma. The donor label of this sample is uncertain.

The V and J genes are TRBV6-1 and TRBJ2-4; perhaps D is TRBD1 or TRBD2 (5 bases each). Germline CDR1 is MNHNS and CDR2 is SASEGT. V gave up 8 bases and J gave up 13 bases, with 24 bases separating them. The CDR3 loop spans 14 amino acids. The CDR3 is CASPGASSPDTQYF. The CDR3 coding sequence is TGTGCCAGCCCCGGGGCTAGCAGCCCAGACACGCAGTACTTC.

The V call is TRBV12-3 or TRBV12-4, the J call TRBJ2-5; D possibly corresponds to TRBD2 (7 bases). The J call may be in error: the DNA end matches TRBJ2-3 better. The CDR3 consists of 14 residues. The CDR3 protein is CAGRGGRHPETQYF. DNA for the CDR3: TGTGCGGGGAGGGGGGGACGACACCCAGAGACCCAGTATTTT.

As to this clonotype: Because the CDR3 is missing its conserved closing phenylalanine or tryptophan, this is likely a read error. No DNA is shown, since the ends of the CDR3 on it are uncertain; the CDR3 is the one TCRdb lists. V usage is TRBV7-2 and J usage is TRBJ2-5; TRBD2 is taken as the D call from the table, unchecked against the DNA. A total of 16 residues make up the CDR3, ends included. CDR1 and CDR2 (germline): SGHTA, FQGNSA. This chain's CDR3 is CASSSGRGAPRKTQLS.

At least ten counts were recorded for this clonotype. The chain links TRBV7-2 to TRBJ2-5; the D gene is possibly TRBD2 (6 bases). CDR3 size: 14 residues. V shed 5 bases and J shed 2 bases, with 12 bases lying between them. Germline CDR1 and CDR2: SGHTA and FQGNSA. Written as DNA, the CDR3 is TGTGCCAGCAGCCTAGGGACTTTTCAAGAGACCCAGTACTTC. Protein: CASSLGTFQETQYF.

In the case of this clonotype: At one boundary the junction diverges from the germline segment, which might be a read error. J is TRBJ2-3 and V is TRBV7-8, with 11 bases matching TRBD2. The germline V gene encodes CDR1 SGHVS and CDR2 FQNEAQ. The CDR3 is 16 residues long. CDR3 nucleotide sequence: TGTGCCAGCAGCAACCTAGCGGGGGGAGCCAGTGATATGCAGTATTTT. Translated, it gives CASSNLAGGASDMQYF.

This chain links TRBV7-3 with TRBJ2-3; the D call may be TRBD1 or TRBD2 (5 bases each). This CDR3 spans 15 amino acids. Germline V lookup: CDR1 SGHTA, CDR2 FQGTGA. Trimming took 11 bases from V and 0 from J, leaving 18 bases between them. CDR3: CARGPRGGSTDTQYF. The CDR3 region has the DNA TGTGCCCGCGGCCCGAGGGGTGGGAGCACAGATACGCAGTATTTT.

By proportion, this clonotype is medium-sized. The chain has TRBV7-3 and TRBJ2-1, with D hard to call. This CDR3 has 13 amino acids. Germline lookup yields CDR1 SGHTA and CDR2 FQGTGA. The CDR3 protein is CASVGPEGDEQFF. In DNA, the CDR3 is TGTGCATCGGTGGGCCCTGAAGGCGATGAGCAGTTCTTC.

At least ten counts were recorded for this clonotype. The chain's CDR3 is CASSLGSGAGYEQYF. CDR3 bases: TGTGCCAGCAGTTTAGGTAGCGGGGCTGGCTACGAGCAGTACTTC. The chain uses TRBV12-3 or TRBV12-4 and TRBJ2-7; 8 bases fit TRBD2. The CDR3 sequence is 15 residues long. V was clipped by 1 base and J by 3 bases; unmatched bases: 5.

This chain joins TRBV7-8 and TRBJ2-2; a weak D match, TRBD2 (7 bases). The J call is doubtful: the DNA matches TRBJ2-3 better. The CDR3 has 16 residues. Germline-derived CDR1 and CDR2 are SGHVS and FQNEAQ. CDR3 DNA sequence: TGTGCCAGCAGCCGCCTAGGGGGGGCAAACACCGATGCGCAGTATTTT. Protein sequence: CASSRLGGANTDAQYF.

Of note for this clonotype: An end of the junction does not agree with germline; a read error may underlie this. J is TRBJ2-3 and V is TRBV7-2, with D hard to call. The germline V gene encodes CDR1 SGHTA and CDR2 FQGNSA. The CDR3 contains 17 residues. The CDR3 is CASSLGSGGGDQDTQYF. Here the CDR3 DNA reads TGTGCCAGCAGCTTGGGGTCTGGCGGCGGTGACCAAGATACGCAGTATTTC.

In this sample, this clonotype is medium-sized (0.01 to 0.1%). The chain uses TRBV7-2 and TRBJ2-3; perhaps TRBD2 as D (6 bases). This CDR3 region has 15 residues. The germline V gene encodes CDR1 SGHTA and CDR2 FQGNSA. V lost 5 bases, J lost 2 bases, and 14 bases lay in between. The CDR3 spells CASSMWGLYTDTQYF. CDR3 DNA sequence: TGTGCCAGCAGCATGTGGGGACTTTACACAGATACGCAGTATTTT.

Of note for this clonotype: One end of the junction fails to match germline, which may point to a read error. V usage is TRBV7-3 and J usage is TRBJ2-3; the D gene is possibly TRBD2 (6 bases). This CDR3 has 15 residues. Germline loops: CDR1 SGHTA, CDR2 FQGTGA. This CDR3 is CARGHGTLGTDTQYF. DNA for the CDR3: TGTGCCAGGGGCCACGGGACTCTTGGCACAGATACGCAGTACTTT.

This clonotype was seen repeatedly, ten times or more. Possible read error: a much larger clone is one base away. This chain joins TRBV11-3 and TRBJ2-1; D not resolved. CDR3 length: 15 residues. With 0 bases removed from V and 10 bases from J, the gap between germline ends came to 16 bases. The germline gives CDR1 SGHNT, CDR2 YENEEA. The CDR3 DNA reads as TGTGCCAGCAGCTTAGACCCCACGGCAGGCTACGAGCAGTTCTTC. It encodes CASSLDPTAGYEQFF. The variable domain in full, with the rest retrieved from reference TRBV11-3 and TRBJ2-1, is EAGVVQSPRYKIIEKKQPVAFWCNPISGHNTLYWYLQNLGQGPELLIRYENEEAVDDSQLPKDRFSAERLKGVDSTLKIQPAELGDSAVYLCASSLDPTAGYEQFFGPGTRLTVL.

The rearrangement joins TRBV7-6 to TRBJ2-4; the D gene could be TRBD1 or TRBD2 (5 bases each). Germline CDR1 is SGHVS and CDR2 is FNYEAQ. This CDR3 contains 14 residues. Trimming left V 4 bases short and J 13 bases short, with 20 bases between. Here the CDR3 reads CASSSVGVTNTQYF. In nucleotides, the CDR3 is TGTGCCAGCAGCTCGGTGGGGGTCACAAATACGCAGTACTTC.